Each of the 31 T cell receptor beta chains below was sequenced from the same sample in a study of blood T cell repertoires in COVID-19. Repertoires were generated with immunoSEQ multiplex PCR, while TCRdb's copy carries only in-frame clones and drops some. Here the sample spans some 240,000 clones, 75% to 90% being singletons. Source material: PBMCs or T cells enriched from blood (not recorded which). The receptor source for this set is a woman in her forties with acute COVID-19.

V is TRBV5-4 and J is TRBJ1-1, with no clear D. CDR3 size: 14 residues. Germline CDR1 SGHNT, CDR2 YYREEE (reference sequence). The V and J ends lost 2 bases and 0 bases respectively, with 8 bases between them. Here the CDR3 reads CASSFRSVNTEAFF. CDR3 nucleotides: TGTGCCAGCAGCTTTCGTTCGGTGAACACTGAAGCTTTCTTT.

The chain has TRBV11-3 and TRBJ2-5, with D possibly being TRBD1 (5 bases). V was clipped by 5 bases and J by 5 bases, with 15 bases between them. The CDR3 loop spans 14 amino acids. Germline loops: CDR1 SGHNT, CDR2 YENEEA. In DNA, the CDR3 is TGTGCCAGCAGCCTGCCGGGCAGGGTTGAGACCCAGTACTTC. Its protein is CASSLPGRVETQYF.

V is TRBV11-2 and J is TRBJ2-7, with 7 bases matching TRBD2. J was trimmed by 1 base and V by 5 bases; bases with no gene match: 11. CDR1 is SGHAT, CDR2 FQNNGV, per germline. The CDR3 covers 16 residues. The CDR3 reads CASSPLGSSGSYEQYF. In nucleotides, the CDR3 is TGTGCCAGCAGCCCACTAGGGTCTAGCGGTTCCTACGAGCAGTACTTC.

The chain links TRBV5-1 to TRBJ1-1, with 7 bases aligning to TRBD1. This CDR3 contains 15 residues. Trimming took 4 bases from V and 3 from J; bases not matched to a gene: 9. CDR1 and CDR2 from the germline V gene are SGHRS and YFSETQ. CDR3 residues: CASSLGVRGDTEAFF. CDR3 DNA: TGCGCCAGCAGCCTGGGAGTCAGGGGGGACACTGAAGCTTTCTTT.

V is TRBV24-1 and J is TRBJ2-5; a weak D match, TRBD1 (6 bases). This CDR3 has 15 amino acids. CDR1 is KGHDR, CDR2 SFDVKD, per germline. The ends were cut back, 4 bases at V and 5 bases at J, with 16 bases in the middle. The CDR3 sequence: CATSEAGVGFETQYF. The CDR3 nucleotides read TGTGCCACCAGTGAGGCAGGGGTAGGTTTCGAGACCCAGTACTTC.

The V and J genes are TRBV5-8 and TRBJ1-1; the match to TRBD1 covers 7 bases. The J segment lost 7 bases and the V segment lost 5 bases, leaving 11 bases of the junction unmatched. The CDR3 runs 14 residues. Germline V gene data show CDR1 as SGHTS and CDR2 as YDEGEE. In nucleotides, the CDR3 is TGTGCCAGCAGAAAACCGGGACAGACACTTGAAGCTTTCTTT. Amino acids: CASRKPGQTLEAFF.

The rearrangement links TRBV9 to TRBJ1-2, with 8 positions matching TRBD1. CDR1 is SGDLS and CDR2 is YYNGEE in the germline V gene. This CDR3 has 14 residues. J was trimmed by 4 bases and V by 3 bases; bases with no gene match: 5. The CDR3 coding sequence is TGTGCCAGCAGCGCCTCCGGGACAGGCTATGGCTACACCTTC. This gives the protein CASSASGTGYGYTF.

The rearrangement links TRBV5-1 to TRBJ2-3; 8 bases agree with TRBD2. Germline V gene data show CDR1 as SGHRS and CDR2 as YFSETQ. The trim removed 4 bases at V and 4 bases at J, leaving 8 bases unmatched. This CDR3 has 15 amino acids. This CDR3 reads CASSQSGSQPDTQYF. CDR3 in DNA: TGCGCCAGCAGCCAAAGCGGGAGTCAGCCAGATACGCAGTATTTT.

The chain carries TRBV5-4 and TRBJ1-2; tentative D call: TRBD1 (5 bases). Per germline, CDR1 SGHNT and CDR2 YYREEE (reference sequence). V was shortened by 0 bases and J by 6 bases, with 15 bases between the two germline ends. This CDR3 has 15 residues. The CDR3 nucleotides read TGTGCCAGCAGCTTGGGCCAGGGTCGGTCAAATGGCTACACCTTC. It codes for CASSLGQGRSNGYTF.

The CDR3 DNA reads as TGTGCCAGCAGTGAAGCTGTGGGGGCGTTTAATAATTCACCCCTCCACTTT. Protein: CASSEAVGAFNNSPLHF. The chain couples TRBV6-1 to TRBJ1-6; TRBD1 might be the D (6 bases). Per the germline V gene, CDR1 is MNHNS and CDR2 is SASEGT. The length of the CDR3 is 17 residues. The germline V and J ends were trimmed by 0 bases and 5 bases, with 14 bases remaining between them.

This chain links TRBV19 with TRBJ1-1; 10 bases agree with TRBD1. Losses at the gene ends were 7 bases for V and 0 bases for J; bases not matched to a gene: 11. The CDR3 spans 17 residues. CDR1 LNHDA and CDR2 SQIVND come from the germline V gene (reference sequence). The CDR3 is CASTKDRGVNMNTEAFF. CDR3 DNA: TGTGCCAGTACCAAGGACAGGGGGGTAAACATGAACACTGAAGCTTTCTTT. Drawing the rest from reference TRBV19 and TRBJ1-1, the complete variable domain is DGGITQSPKYLFRKEGQNVTLSCEQNLNHDAMYWYRQDPGQGLRLIYYSQIVNDFQKGDIAEGYSVSREKKESFPLTVTSAQKNPTAFYLCASTKDRGVNMNTEAFFGQGTRLTVV.

The DNA of the CDR3 is TGTGCCAGCAGCTTAGGGACTCCCCACGAGAATGAGCAGTTCTTC. It encodes CASSLGTPHENEQFF. The gene calls are TRBV7-9 and TRBJ2-1; D may be TRBD2 (5 bases). Germline values: CDR1 SEHNR, CDR2 FQNEAQ (reference sequence). The CDR3 spans 15 residues. Trimming took 1 base from V and 7 from J, leaving 14 bases between them.

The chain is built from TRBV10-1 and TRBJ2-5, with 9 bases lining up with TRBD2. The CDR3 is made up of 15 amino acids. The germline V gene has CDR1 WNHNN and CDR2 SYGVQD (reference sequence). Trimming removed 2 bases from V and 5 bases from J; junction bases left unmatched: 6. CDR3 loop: CASSEVAGEGETQYF. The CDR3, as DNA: TGCGCCAGCAGTGAGGTAGCGGGAGAGGGGGAGACCCAGTACTTC.

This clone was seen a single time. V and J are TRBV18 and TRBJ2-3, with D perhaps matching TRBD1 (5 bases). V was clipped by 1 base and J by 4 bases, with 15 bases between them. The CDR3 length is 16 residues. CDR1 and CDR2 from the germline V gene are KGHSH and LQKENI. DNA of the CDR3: TGTGCCAGCTCACCACTCGCGGCAGGGTCGGCAGATACGCAGTATTTT. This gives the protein CASSPLAAGSADTQYF.

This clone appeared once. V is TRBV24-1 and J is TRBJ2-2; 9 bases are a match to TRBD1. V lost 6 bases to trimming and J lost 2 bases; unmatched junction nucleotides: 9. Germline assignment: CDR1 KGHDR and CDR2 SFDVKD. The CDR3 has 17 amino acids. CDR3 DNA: TGTGCCACCAGTACTGGGACAGGGTACTATAACACCGGGGAGCTGTTTTTT. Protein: CATSTGTGYYNTGELFF.

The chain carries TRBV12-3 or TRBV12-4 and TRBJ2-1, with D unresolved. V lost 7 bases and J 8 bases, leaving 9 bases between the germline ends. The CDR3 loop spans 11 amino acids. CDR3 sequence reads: CASTPEYEQFF. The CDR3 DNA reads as TGTGCCAGCACACCGGAGTATGAGCAGTTCTTC.

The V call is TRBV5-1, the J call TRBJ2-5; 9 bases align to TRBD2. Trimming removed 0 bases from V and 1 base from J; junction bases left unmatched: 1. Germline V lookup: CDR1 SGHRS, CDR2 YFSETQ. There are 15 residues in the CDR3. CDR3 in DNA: TGCGCCAGCAGCTTGGCACTAGCGGGCCAAGAGACCCAGTACTTC. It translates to CASSLALAGQETQYF.

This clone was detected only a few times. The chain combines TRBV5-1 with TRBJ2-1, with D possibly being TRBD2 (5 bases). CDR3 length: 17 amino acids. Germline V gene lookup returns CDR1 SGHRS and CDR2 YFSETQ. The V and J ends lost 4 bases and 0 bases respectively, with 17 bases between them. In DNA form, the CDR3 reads TGCGCCAGCAGCAAGGACGCGGGCGGTAGCTCCTACAATGAGCAGTTCTTC. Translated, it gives CASSKDAGGSSYNEQFF.

The CDR3 sequence: CASSLSVGETQYF. In DNA, the CDR3 is TGTGCCAGCAGCTTATCCGTCGGGGAGACCCAGTACTTC. V gene TRBV7-9 combines with J gene TRBJ2-5, with D unresolved. Trimming took off 2 bases at V and 5 bases at J, with 9 bases between the two ends. This CDR3 is 13 amino acids long. The germline V gene encodes CDR1 SEHNR and CDR2 FQNEAQ (reference sequence).

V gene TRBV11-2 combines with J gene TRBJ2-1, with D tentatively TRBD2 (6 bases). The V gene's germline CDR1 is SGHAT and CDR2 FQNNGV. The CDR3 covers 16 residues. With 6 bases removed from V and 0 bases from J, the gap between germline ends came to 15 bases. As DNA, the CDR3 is TGTGCCAGCAGTCAGCTAGCGTCGAGCTCCTACAATGAGCAGTTCTTC. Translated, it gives CASSQLASSSYNEQFF.

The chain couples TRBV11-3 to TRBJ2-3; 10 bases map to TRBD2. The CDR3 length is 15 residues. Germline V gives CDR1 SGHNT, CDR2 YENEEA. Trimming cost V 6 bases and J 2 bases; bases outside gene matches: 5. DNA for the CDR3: TGTGCCAGCAGTTCACTAGCGGGATACACAGATACGCAGTATTTT. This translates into CASSSLAGYTDTQYF.

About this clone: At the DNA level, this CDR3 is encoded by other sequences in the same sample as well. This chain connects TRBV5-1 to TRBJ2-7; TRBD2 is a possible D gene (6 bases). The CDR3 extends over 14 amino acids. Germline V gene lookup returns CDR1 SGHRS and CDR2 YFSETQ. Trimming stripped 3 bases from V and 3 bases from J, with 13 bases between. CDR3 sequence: CASSSLGGGYEQYF. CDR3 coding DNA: TGCGCCAGCAGCTCCCTGGGGGGTGGCTACGAGCAGTACTTC.

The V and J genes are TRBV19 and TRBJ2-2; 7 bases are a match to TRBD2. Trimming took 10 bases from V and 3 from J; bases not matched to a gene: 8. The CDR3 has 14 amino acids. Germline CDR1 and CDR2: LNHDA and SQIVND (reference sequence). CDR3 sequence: CATKTSAYTGELFF. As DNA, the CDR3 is TGTGCCACTAAAACTAGCGCTTACACCGGGGAGCTGTTTTTT.

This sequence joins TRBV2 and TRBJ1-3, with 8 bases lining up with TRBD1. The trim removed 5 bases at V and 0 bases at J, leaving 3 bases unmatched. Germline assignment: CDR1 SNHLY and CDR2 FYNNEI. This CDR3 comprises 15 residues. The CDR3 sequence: CASSSDRGSGNTIYF. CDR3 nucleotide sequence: TGTGCCAGCAGTTCCGACAGGGGCTCTGGAAACACCATATATTTT. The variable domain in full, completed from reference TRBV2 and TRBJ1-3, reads EPEVTQTPSHQVTQMGQEVILRCVPISNHLYFYWYRQILGQKVEFLVSFYNNEISEKSEIFDDQFSVERPDGSNFTLKIRSTKLEDSAMYFCASSSDRGSGNTIYFGEGSWLTVV.

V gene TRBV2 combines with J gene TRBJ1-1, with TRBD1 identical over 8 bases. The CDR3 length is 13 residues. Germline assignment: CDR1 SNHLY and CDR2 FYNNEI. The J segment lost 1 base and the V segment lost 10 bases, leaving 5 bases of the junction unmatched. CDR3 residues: CATRTGGNTEAFF. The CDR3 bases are TGTGCCACCCGTACAGGGGGGAACACTGAAGCTTTCTTT.

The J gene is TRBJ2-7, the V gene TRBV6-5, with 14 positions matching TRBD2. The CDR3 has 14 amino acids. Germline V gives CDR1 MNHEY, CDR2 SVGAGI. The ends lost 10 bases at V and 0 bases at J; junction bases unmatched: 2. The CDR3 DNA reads TGTGCCACCGGGACTAGCGGGAGCTCCTACGAGCAGTACTTC. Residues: CATGTSGSSYEQYF.

Here the CDR3 reads CASSPRAQGDYGYTF. The CDR3 DNA is TGTGCCAGCTCCCCCCGTGCTCAGGGCGACTATGGCTACACCTTC. V and J are TRBV27 and TRBJ1-2; TRBD1 might be the D (5 bases). The germline V gene has CDR1 MNHEY and CDR2 SMNVEV (reference sequence). V was shortened by 8 bases and J by 3 bases, with 19 bases between the two germline ends. This CDR3 contains 15 residues.

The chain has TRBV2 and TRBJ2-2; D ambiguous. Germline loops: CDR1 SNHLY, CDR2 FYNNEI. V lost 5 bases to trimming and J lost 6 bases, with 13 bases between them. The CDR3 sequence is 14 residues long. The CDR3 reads CASSQNGYAGELFF. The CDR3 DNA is TGTGCCAGCAGTCAAAACGGGTATGCCGGGGAGCTGTTTTTT. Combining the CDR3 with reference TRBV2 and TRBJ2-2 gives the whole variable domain EPEVTQTPSHQVTQMGQEVILRCVPISNHLYFYWYRQILGQKVEFLVSFYNNEISEKSEIFDDQFSVERPDGSNFTLKIRSTKLEDSAMYFCASSQNGYAGELFFGEGSRLTVL.

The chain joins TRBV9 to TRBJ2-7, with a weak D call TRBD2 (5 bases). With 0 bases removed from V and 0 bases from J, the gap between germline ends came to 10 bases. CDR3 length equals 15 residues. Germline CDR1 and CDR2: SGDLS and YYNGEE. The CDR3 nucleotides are TGTGCCAGCAGCGTAGCGGGGTCCGCCTCCTACGAGCAGTACTTC. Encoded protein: CASSVAGSASYEQYF.

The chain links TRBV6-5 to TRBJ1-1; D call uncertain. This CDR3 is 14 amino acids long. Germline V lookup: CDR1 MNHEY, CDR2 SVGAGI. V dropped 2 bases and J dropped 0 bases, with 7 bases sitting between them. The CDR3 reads CASSYRDMNTEAFF. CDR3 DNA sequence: TGTGCCAGCAGTTACCGGGATATGAACACTGAAGCTTTCTTT.

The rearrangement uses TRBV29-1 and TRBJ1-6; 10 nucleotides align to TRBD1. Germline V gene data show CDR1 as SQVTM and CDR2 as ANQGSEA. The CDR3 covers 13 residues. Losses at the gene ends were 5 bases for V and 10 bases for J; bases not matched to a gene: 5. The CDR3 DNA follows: TGCAGCGTTAAGACAGGGGGCGAGTCACCCCTCCACTTT. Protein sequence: CSVKTGGESPLHF. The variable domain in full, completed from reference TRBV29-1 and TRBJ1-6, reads SAVISQKPSRDICQRGTSLTIQCQVDSQVTMMFWYRQQPGQSLTLIATANQGSEATYESGFVIDKFPISRPNLTFSTLTVSNMSPEDSSIYLCSVKTGGESPLHFGNGTRLTVT.